This paragraph covers one T cell receptor beta chain sequence. Its target is unknown. Treatment of the sample: 10-day PBMC culture with coronavirus spike peptide pools or control peptides (ViraFEST assay). The entry originates in a study of vaccination and CD4 T cells after COVID-19. Study-level background: Spike peptides, overlapping and drawn from SARS-CoV-2, HCoV-NL63, HCoV-OC43 and HCoV-229E, were used to stimulate cells. General study findings and limits: Going from approximately 21 to 38, median SARS-CoV-2-reactive clonotypes did not rise significantly. Vaccine-specific clones in convalescent patients were spike mono-reactive in 304 of 307 cases.

The CDR3 length is 15 residues. Trimming removed 5 bases at V and 2 bases at J, with 12 bases between. Germline loops: CDR1 KGHSH, CDR2 LQKENI. Researchers used the Oncomine TCR Beta short-read assay to sequence DNA from cultured CD4+ T cells. Cultured CD4+ T cells were the source of extracted genomic DNA. TCRdb passed the PCR reads through MiXCR, listing each CDR3 protein once. Among around 17,000 distinct CDR3 sequences listed, around 70% were seen once. This sequence originates from a human donor who had recovered from COVID-19. The chain has TRBV18 and TRBJ2-2; TRBD1 might be the D (6 bases). Sequencing was performed on CD4+ T cells from blood, cultured in vitro. In nucleotides, the CDR3 is TGTGCCAGCTCAGCTAACAGGGATAACACCGGGGAGCTGTTTTTT. Its protein is CASSANRDNTGELFF.